The 9 T cell receptor beta chains in this list originate from one sample, sequenced in a study of blood T cell repertoires in COVID-19. Assay: immunoSEQ multiplex PCR; the TCRdb copy retains only in-frame clones and omits some. The sample holds 150,000 to 200,000 clones; 80% to 90% are singletons and the top ten take under 3%. What was sequenced was PBMCs or T cells enriched from blood (not recorded which). These receptors came from a woman aged 40-49 years with acute COVID-19.

The V gene is TRBV9, the J gene TRBJ1-1; D remains unclear. V lost 1 base to trimming and J lost 0 bases, with 13 bases between them. Germline V lookup: CDR1 SGDLS, CDR2 YYNGEE. The CDR3 covers 16 residues. In DNA form, the CDR3 reads TGTGCCAGCAGCGTATTGCCCGGGGATATGAACACTGAAGCTTTCTTT. This encodes CASSVLPGDMNTEAFF.

The chain uses TRBV5-6 and TRBJ1-3; no reliable D call. Germline V CDR1 and CDR2: SGHDT, YYEEEE. CDR3 length equals 17 residues. Trimming removed 5 bases from V and 0 bases from J, with 18 bases in between. This CDR3 is CASRLLEGTHSGNTIYF. CDR3 sequence (DNA): TGTGCCAGCAGGTTGTTGGAGGGCACACACTCTGGAAACACCATATATTTT. Supplemented by reference TRBV5-6 and TRBJ1-3, the full variable domain reads DAGVTQSPTHLIKTRGQQVTLRCSPKSGHDTVSWYQQALGQGPQFIFQYYEEEERQRGNFPDRFSGHQFPNYSSELNVNALLLGDSALYLCASRLLEGTHSGNTIYFGEGSWLTVV.

The rearrangement joins TRBV7-2 to TRBJ1-5; 9 bases align to TRBD1. The germline V gene has CDR1 SGHTA and CDR2 FQGNSA. The CDR3 has 19 residues. Losses at the gene ends were 9 bases for V and 0 bases for J; bases not matched to a gene: 18. The CDR3 coding sequence is TGTGCCAGTCCCCGGGACAGGGCTTTTTTCGCTCATAGCAATCAGCCCCAGCATTTT. Encoded protein: CASPRDRAFFAHSNQPQHF.

The chain couples TRBV9 to TRBJ2-2, with 7 bases lining up with TRBD1. This CDR3 region has 14 residues. Germline V gene data show CDR1 as SGDLS and CDR2 as YYNGEE. The J segment lost 6 bases and the V segment lost 7 bases, leaving 9 bases of the junction unmatched. The CDR3 DNA is TGTGCCAGCCAGGGGGTTCGGGACGCCGGGGAGCTGTTTTTT. Amino acid sequence: CASQGVRDAGELFF.

The chain uses TRBV7-3 and TRBJ2-3; 15 bases match TRBD2. This CDR3 comprises 19 residues. Germline V CDR1 and CDR2: SGHTA, FQGTGA. J lost 0 bases, V lost 4 bases, and 8 bases had no gene match. The CDR3 is CASSSRTSGGAVSTDTQYF. CDR3 coding DNA: TGTGCCAGCAGCTCGCGGACTAGCGGGGGGGCGGTTAGCACAGATACGCAGTATTTT.

This clone was seen only a few times. The chain couples TRBV5-5 to TRBJ1-6, with TRBD1 identical over 7 bases. Looked up from germline, CDR1 is SGHKS and CDR2 is YYEKEE (reference sequence). Unmatched junction bases numbered 8, after V lost 4 bases and J lost 7 bases. This CDR3 contains 15 residues. CDR3 in amino acids: CASSPDRVRNSPLHF. The CDR3 coding sequence is TGTGCCAGCAGCCCAGACAGGGTTCGGAATTCACCCCTCCACTTT.

This clone was counted once. J is TRBJ1-4 and V is TRBV13, with 11 nucleotides matching TRBD1. The CDR3 has 16 amino acids. Germline lookup yields CDR1 PRHDT and CDR2 FYEKMQ (reference sequence). V dropped 5 bases and J dropped 8; count of bases not matched to a gene: 10. The CDR3 sequence is CASSIYAGTGGEKLFF. The CDR3 region has the DNA TGTGCCAGCAGCATATACGCCGGGACAGGGGGAGAAAAACTGTTTTTT.

The chain links TRBV27 to TRBJ2-1; 14 bases line up with TRBD2. CDR1 is MNHEY, CDR2 SMNVEV, per germline (reference sequence). J lost 7 bases, V lost 2 bases, and 4 bases had no gene match. The CDR3 contains 16 residues. This CDR3 is CASSLPGLAGVNEQFF. CDR3 nucleotide sequence: TGTGCCAGCAGTTTACCGGGACTAGCGGGAGTGAATGAGCAGTTCTTC.

The gene calls are TRBV28 and TRBJ2-5; 9 positions match TRBD2. The J segment lost 5 bases and the V segment lost 6 bases, leaving 7 bases of the junction unmatched. The CDR3 runs to 14 residues. In germline, CDR1 is MDHEN, CDR2 SYDVKM. The CDR3 spells CASSDILAGETQYF. The DNA of the CDR3 is TGTGCCAGCAGCGATATACTAGCGGGTGAGACCCAGTACTTC.